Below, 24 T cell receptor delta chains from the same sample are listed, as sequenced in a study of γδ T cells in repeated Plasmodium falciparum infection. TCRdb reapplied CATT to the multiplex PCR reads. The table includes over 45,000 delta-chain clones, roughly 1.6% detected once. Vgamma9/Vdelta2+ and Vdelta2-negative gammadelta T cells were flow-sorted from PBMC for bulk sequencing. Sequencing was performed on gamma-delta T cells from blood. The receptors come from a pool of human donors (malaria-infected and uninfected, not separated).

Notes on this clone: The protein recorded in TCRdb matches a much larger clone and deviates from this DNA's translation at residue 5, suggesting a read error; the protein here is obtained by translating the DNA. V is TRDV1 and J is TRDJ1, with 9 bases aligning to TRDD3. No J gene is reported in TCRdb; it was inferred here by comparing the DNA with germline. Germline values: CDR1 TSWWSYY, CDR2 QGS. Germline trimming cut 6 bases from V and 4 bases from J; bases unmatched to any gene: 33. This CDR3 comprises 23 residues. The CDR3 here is CALGLLPSRKAYELGIRVDKLIF. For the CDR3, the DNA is TGTGCTCTTGGCCTATTACCCAGCCGCAAAGCCTACGAGCTGGGGATACGCGTCGATAAACTCATCTTT.

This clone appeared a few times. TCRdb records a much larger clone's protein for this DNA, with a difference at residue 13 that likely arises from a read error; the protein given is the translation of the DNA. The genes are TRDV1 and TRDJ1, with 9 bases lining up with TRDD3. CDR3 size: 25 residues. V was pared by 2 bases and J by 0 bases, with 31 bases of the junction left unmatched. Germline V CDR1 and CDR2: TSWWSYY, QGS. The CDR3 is CALGEVGLHLGDGVRRPLYTDKLIF. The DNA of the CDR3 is TGTGCTCTTGGGGAAGTGGGCCTACACCTGGGGGATGGAGTGAGGAGGCCACTGTACACCGATAAACTCATCTTT.

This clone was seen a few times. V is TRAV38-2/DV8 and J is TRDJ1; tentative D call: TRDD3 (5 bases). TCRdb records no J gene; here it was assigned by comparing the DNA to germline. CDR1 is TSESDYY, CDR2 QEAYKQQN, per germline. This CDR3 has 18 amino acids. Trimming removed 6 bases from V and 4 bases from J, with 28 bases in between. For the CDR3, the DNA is TGTGCTTATATCCCACCCCTCGCGGGGGGGGCCAAAGTCGATAAACTCATCTTT. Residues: CAYIPPLAGGAKVDKLIF.

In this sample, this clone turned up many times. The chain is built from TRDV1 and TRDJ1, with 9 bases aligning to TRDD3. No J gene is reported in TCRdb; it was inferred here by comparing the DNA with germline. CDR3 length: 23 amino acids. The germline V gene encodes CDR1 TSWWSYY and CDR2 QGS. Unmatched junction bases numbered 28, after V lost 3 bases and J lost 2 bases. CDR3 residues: CALGDPLGLPTWWGIKETDKLIF. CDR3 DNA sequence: TGTGCTCTTGGGGACCCCCTCGGCCTCCCTACCTGGTGGGGGATAAAAGAGACCGATAAACTCATCTTT.

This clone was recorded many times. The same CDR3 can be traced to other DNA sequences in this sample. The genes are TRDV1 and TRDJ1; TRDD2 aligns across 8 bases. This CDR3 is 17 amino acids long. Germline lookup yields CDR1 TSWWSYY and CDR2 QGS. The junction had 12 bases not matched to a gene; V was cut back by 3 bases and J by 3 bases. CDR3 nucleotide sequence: TGTGCTCTTGGGGATCCGGACTTCCTACGAGACCCCGATAAACTCATCTTT. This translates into CALGDPDFLRDPDKLIF.

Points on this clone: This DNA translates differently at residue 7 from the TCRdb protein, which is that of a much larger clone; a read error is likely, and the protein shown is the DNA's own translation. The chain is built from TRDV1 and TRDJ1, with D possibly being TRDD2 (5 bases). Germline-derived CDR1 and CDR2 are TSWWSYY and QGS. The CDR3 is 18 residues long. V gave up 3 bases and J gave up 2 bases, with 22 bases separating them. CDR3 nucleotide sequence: TGTGCTCTTGGGGAGCTTATGTCCCCTACTCCGGGTACCGATAAACTCATCTTT. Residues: CALGELMSPTPGTDKLIF.

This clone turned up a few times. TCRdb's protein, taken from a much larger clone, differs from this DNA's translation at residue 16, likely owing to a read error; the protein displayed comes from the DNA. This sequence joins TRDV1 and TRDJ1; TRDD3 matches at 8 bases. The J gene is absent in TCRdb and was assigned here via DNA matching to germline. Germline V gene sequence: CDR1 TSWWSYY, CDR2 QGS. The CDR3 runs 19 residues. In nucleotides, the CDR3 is TGTGCTCTTGGGGATTCTACGGCTGGGGGACCTTTCACAACCGATAGACTCATCTTT. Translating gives CALGDSTAGGPFTTDRLIF.

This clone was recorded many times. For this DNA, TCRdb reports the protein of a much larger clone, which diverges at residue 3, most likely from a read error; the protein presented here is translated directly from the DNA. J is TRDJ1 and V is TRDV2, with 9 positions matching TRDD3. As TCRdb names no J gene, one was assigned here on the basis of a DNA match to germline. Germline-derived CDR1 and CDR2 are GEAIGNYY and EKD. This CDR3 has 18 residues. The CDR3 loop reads CARDTVGLLGEDTDKLIF. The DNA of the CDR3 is TGTGCCCGTGACACCGTGGGCTTACTGGGGGAAGACACCGATAAACTCATCTTT.

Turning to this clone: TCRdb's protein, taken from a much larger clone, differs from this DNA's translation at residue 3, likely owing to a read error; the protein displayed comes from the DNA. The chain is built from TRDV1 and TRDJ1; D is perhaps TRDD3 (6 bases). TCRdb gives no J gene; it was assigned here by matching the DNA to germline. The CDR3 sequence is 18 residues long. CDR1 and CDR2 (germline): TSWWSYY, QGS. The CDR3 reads CAPGDARLLTVYTDKLIF. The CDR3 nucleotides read TGTGCTCCTGGGGACGCCCGCCTCCTGACCGTGTACACCGATAAACTCATCTTT.

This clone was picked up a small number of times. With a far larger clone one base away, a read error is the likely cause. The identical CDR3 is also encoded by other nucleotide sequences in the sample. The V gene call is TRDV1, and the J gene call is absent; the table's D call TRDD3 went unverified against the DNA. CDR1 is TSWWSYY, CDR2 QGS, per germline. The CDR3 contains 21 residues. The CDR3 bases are TGTGCTCTTGGGGAACGGATCCGGTACTGGGGGATAAGTTCTTACACCGATAAGCTCATCTTT. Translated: CALGERIRYWGISSYTDKLIF.

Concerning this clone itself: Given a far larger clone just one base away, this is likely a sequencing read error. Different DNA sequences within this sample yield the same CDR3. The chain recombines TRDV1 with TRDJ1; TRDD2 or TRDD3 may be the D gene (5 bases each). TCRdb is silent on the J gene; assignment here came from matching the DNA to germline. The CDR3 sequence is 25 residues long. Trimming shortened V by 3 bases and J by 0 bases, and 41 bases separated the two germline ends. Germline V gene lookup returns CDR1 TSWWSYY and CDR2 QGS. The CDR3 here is CALGDPAYTHTGVLKPGGHTDKLIF. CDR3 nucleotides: TGTGCTCTTGGGGACCCAGCCTACACCCATACTGGAGTCTTAAAGCCTGGTGGTCACACCGATAAACTCATCTTT.

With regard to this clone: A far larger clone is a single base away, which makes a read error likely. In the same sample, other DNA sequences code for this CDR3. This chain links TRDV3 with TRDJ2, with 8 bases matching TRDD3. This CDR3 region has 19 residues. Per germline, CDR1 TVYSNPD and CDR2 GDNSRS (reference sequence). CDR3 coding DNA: TGTGCCTCCCCCGAGCCGACTACTCAATACTGGGGGTCGACAGCACAGCTCTTCTTT. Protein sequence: CASPEPTTQYWGSTAQLFF.

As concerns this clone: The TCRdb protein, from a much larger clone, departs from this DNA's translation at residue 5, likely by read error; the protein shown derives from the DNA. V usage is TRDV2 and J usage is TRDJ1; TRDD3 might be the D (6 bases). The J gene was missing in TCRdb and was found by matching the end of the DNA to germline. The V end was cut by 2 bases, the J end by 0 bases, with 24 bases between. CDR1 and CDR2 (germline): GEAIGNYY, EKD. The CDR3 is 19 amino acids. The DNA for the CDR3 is TGTGCCTGTGACATCGTGAAGGGGATTGGTGAAGCGAACACCGATAAACTCATCTTT. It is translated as CACDIVKGIGEANTDKLIF.

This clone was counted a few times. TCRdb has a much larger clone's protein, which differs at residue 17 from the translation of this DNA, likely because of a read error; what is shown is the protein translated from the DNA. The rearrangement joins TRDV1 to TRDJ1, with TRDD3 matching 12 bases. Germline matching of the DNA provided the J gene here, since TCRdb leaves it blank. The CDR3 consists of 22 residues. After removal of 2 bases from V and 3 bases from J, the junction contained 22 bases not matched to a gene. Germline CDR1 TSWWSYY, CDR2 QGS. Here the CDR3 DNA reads TGTGCTCTTGGGGAATCCTTCTCTTCCTCGCTACTGGGGGATACTGGGGCCGATAAACTCATCTTT. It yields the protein CALGESFSSSLLGDTGADKLIF.

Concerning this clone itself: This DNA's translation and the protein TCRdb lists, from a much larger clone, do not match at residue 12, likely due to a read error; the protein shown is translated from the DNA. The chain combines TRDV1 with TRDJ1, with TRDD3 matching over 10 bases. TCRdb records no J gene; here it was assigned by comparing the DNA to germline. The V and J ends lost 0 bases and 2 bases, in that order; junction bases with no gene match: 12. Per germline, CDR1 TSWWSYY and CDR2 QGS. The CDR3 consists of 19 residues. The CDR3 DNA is TGTGCTCTTGGGGAACTTCCGTACTGGGGGATGAGACGTACCGATAAACTCATCTTT. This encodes CALGELPYWGMRRTDKLIF.

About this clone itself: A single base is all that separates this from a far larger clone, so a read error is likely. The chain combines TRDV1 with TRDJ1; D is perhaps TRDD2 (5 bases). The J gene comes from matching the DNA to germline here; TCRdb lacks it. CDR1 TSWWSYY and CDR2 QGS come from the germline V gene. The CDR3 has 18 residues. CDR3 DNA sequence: TGCGCTCTTGGGAACTACCTCTTCCCGTCTTACTTCACCGATAAACTCATCTTT. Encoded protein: CALGNYLFPSYFTDKLIF.

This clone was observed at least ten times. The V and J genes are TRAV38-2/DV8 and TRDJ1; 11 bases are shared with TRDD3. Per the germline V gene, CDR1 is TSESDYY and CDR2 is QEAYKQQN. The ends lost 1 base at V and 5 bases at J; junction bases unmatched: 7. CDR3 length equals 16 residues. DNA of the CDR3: TGTGCTTATAGGAGCATCCGTTACTGGGGGATAGATAAACTCATCTTT. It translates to CAYRSIRYWGIDKLIF.

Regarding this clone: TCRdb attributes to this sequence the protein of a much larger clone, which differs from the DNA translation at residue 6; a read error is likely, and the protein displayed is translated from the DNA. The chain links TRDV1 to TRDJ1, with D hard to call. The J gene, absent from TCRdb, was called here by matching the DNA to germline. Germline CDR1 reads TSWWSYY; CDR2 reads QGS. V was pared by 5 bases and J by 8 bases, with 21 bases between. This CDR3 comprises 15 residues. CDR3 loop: CALGLRPTATVKLIF. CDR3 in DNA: TGTGCTCTTGGGCTTAGACCCACCGCCACCGTCAAACTCATCTTT.

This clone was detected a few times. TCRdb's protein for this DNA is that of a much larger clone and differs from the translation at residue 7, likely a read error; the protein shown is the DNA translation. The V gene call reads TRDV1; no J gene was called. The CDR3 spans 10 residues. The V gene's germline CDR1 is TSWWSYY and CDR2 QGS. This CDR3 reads CALGKANLIF. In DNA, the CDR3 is TGTGCTCTTGGGAAGGCCAACCTCATCTTT.

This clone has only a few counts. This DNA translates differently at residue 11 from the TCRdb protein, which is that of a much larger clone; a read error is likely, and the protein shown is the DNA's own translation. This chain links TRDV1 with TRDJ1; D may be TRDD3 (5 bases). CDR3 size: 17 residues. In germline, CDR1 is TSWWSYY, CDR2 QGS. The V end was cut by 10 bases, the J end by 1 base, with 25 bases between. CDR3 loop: CAPLPSGGPESTDKLIF. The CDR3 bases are TGTGCTCCTTTACCGAGCGGGGGTCCAGAGTCCACCGATAAACTCATCTTT.

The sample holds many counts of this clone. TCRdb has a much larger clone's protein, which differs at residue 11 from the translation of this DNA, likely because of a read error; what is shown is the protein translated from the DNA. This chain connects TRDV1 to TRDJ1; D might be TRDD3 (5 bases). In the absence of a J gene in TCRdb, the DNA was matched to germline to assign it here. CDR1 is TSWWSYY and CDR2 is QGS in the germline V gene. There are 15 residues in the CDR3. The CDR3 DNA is TGTGCTCTTGGGGAATTGGGGTTTTACACCGGTAAACTCATCTTT. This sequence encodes CALGELGFYTGKLIF.

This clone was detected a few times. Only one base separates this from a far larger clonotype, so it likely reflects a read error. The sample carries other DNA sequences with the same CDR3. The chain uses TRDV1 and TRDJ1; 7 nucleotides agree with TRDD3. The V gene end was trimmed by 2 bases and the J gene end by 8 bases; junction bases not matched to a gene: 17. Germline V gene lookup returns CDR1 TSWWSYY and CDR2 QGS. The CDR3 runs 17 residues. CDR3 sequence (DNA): TGTGCTCTTGGGGAATACAGCCTGGGATACTACCGGGACAAACTCATCTTT. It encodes CALGEYSLGYYRDKLIF.

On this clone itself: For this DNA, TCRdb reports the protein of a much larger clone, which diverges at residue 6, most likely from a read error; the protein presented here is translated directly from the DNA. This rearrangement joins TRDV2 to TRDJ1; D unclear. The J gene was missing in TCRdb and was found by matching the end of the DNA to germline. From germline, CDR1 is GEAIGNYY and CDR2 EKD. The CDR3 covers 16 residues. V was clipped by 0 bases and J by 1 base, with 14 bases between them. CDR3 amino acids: CACDTKEEEGTDKLIF. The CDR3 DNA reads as TGTGCCTGTGACACCAAGGAAGAAGAGGGCACCGATAAACTCATCTTT.

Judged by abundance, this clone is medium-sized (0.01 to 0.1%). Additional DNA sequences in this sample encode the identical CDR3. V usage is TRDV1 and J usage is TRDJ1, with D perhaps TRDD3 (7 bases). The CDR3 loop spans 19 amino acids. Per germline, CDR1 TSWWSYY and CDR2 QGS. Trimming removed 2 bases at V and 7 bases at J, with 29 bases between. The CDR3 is CALGEEVLRAWGLEVKLIF. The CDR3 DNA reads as TGTGCTCTTGGGGAAGAAGTCCTACGGGCCTGGGGGCTTGAAGTTAAACTCATCTTT.